Following are 28 T cell receptor beta chains from one sample sequenced in a study of PD-1 blockade in classical Hodgkin lymphoma. Sequencing was performed with immunoSEQ multiplex PCR; in TCRdb, only in-frame clones are kept and a portion is missing. The table shows about 11,000 clones, with about 78% occurring only once. Brentuximab vedotin exposure varied among the patients, all of whom had relapsed after autologous stem cell transplantation. This sample comprised peripheral blood mononuclear cells (PBMCs), obtained at baseline. The receptors originated from a human donor with classical Hodgkin lymphoma.

The chain uses TRBV5-1 and TRBJ2-7; D may be TRBD1 (5 bases). Germline V gene data show CDR1 as SGHRS and CDR2 as YFSETQ. CDR3 length: 16 amino acids. Trimming cost V 4 bases and J 5 bases, with 22 bases left between them. The CDR3 bases are TGCGCCAGCAGCGCAGTTCAGGGTCTTAGGGCCCACGAGCAGTACTTC. It translates to CASSAVQGLRAHEQYF.

This clone was observed a few times. V is TRBV6-5 and J is TRBJ2-6; D unclear. Germline CDR1 reads MNHEY; CDR2 reads SVGAGI. The CDR3 contains 14 residues. Trimming stripped 7 bases from V and 0 bases from J, with 7 bases between. CDR3 coding DNA: TGTGCCAGCAAGCAGGTCTCTGGGGCCAACGTCCTGACTTTC. Residues: CASKQVSGANVLTF.

The CDR3 bases are TGTGCCAGCGGCCCCCAGGGACAGAGGTACTTC. As protein: CASGPQGQRYF. The chain recombines TRBV6-5 with TRBJ2-7, with 7 positions matching TRBD1. In germline, CDR1 is MNHEY, CDR2 SVGAGI. CDR3 length equals 11 residues. V shed 8 bases, J shed 12 bases, and the junction held 10 bases outside the gene matches.

The chain employs TRBV11-2 and TRBJ2-1; no clear D. The CDR3 spans 13 residues. V was shortened by 4 bases and J by 6 bases, with 10 bases between the two germline ends. The germline gives CDR1 SGHAT, CDR2 FQNNGV. The CDR3 nucleotides read TGTGCCAGCAGCTCAAATCTAGGCAATGAGCAGTTCTTC. It codes for CASSSNLGNEQFF. Full variable domain (missing parts from reference TRBV11-2 and TRBJ2-1): EAGVAQSPRYKIIEKRQSVAFWCNPISGHATLYWYQQILGQGPKLLIQFQNNGVVDDSQLPKDRFSAERLKGVDSTLKIQPAKLEDSAVYLCASSSNLGNEQFFGPGTRLTVL.

The chain recombines TRBV10-3 with TRBJ2-3; D remains unclear. V lost 0 bases and J 2 bases, leaving 6 bases between the germline ends. The CDR3 has 14 residues. The germline gives CDR1 ENHRY, CDR2 SYGVKD. CDR3: CAISESRVTDTQYF. The CDR3 DNA reads TGTGCCATCAGTGAGTCCCGGGTCACAGATACGCAGTATTTT.

The V gene is TRBV6-1, the J gene TRBJ1-6, with D perhaps matching TRBD1 (5 bases). Germline lookup yields CDR1 MNHNS and CDR2 SASEGT. The CDR3 length is 15 residues. Trimming cost V 0 bases and J 7 bases, with 10 bases left between them. CDR3 protein: CASSEALGTNSPLHF. The CDR3 DNA sequence: TGTGCCAGCAGTGAAGCGCTTGGGACCAATTCACCCCTCCACTTT.

The chain couples TRBV6-1 to TRBJ2-7, with 7 bases lining up with TRBD1. V was pared by 4 bases and J by 6 bases, with 21 bases of the junction left unmatched. The V gene's germline CDR1 is MNHNS and CDR2 SASEGT. The CDR3 has 18 amino acids. The CDR3 DNA sequence: TGTGCCAGCAGTGGAGTACAGGGGCGAGAGGCCCCCCTAGGCGAGCAGTACTTC. Translating it yields CASSGVQGREAPLGEQYF.

This rearrangement joins TRBV27 to TRBJ2-3; tentative D call: TRBD2 (6 bases). In germline, CDR1 is MNHEY, CDR2 SMNVEV (reference sequence). Trimming removed 3 bases at V and 2 bases at J, with 9 bases between. This CDR3 region has 14 residues. The CDR3 sequence is CASSLEGATDTQYF. DNA for the CDR3: TGTGCCAGCAGTTTGGAGGGTGCCACAGATACGCAGTATTTT.

The chain couples TRBV21-1 to TRBJ1-4. TRBV21-1 is a pseudogene. The CDR3 loop spans 16 amino acids. In DNA, the CDR3 is TGTGCCAGCAGCCGAGACTACAAGGTGCATAATGAAAAACTGTTTTTT. It translates to CASSRDYKVHNEKLFF.

The rearrangement links TRBV7-9 to TRBJ1-1; D unclear. Deletions cut 0 bases from V and 0 bases from J, with 5 bases between. This CDR3 has 14 residues. CDR1 and CDR2 from the germline V gene are SEHNR and FQNEAQ (reference sequence). The CDR3 sequence is CASSLAEVNTEAFF. The CDR3, as DNA: TGTGCCAGCAGCTTAGCAGAAGTGAACACTGAAGCTTTCTTT.

The gene calls are TRBV6-4 and TRBJ1-1; D gene ambiguous. The germline V gene encodes CDR1 MRHNA and CDR2 SNTAGT. CDR3 size: 14 residues. Deletions cut 3 bases from V and 4 bases from J, with 12 bases between. CDR3 amino acids: CASSENSGSTEAFF. In DNA form, the CDR3 reads TGTGCCAGCAGTGAGAATTCGGGGAGCACTGAAGCTTTCTTT.

The rearrangement uses TRBV6-1 and TRBJ2-5; tentative D call: TRBD2 (7 bases). This CDR3 contains 14 residues. Trimming pared 4 bases from V and 5 bases from J, leaving 14 bases between. The germline V gene has CDR1 MNHNS and CDR2 SASEGT. The CDR3 sequence: CASSVRGPRETQYF. The DNA of the CDR3 is TGTGCCAGCAGTGTGCGGGGGCCGCGGGAGACCCAGTACTTC.

This clone was seen only a few times. This chain joins TRBV28 and TRBJ1-4, with D maybe TRBD1 (5 bases). Germline assignment: CDR1 MDHEN and CDR2 SYDVKM. Trimming pared 0 bases from V and 2 bases from J, leaving 10 bases between. There are 16 residues in the CDR3. The CDR3 bases are TGTGCCAGCAGTTTATGGGGGGGAGTTACTAATGAAAAACTGTTTTTT. The encoded protein is CASSLWGGVTNEKLFF.

The chain recombines TRBV7-8 with TRBJ2-3; perhaps TRBD2 as D (6 bases). CDR3 length: 15 amino acids. The V and J ends lost 5 bases and 2 bases respectively, with 14 bases between them. Germline assignment: CDR1 SGHVS and CDR2 FQNEAQ. DNA for the CDR3: TGTGCCAGCAGCAGGGACTCCGAACACACAGATACGCAGTATTTT. Translated: CASSRDSEHTDTQYF.

This chain uses TRBV9 with TRBJ1-1; a possible D gene is TRBD1 (5 bases). The CDR3 totals 13 residues. V was shortened by 4 bases and J by 3 bases, with 10 bases between the two germline ends. Germline-derived CDR1 and CDR2 are SGDLS and YYNGEE. CDR3 in amino acids: CASSYARDTEAFF. CDR3 coding DNA: TGTGCCAGCAGCTATGCCAGGGACACTGAAGCTTTCTTT. The variable domain in full, with the rest retrieved from reference TRBV9 and TRBJ1-1, is DSGVTQTPKHLITATGQRVTLRCSPRSGDLSVYWYQQSLDQGLQFLIQYYNGEERAKGNILERFSAQQFPDLHSELNLSSLELGDSALYFCASSYARDTEAFFGQGTRLTVV.

This clone was observed a single time. The gene calls are TRBV5-6 and TRBJ2-5; TRBD2 matches 12 bases. V lost 0 bases to trimming and J lost 5 bases; unmatched junction nucleotides: 5. Germline loops: CDR1 SGHDT, CDR2 YYEEEE. This CDR3 has 16 residues. CDR3 DNA: TGTGCCAGCAGCTTGGCCCTAGCGGGAGGGCACGAGACCCAGTACTTC. Translating it yields CASSLALAGGHETQYF.

The chain links TRBV21-1 to TRBJ2-1; the table's D call, TRBD1, has no DNA check behind it. TRBV21-1 is a pseudogene segment. The CDR3 sequence is 15 residues long. The CDR3 reads CASSKGDRQRDEQFF. CDR3 bases: TGTGCCAGCAGCAAAGGAGACAGGCAAAGGGATGAGCAGTTCTTC.

This chain links TRBV7-4 with TRBJ2-1; 7 nucleotides line up with TRBD2. This CDR3 spans 15 amino acids. V shed 5 bases, J shed 3 bases, and the junction held 7 bases outside the gene matches. In germline, CDR1 is SGHVT, CDR2 SQSDAQ. The CDR3 loop is CASSATSADYNEQFF. The CDR3 coding sequence is TGTGCCAGCAGCGCTACTAGCGCCGACTACAATGAGCAGTTCTTC.

The chain links TRBV7-9 to TRBJ1-2, with 8 nucleotides matching TRBD1. CDR3 length: 14 residues. Germline V CDR1 and CDR2: SEHNR, FQNEAQ (reference sequence). With V trimmed by 7 bases and J by 12 bases, 16 bases remained unmatched. CDR3 coding DNA: TGTGCCAGCACAAGGGGGCTTGGACAGGGCTTTAACACCTTC. This gives the protein CASTRGLGQGFNTF.

The chain combines TRBV2 with TRBJ2-1; weak D call: TRBD2 (6 bases). V was shortened by 4 bases and J by 2 bases, with 12 bases between the two germline ends. CDR3 length equals 15 residues. Germline CDR1 is SNHLY and CDR2 is FYNNEI. The CDR3 sequence is CASSGEGRTYNEQFF. DNA of the CDR3: TGTGCCAGCAGTGGGGAAGGGAGGACCTACAATGAGCAGTTCTTC.

A single count supports this clone. The gene calls are TRBV19 and TRBJ1-1, with 7 bases that match TRBD1. With V trimmed by 4 bases and J by 7 bases, 9 bases remained unmatched. Germline assignment: CDR1 LNHDA and CDR2 SQIVND (reference sequence). The CDR3 consists of 14 residues. The CDR3 coding sequence is TGTGCCAGTAGTAACCGGGACAGATGGAGTGAAGCTTTCTTT. The encoded protein is CASSNRDRWSEAFF.

The J gene is TRBJ1-1, the V gene TRBV19; D not resolved. Trimming took off 1 base at V and 6 bases at J, with 15 bases between the two ends. The CDR3 consists of 15 residues. CDR1 is LNHDA, CDR2 SQIVND, per germline (reference sequence). The DNA for the CDR3 is TGTGCCAGTAGTATAGTAGAATACTCAAAGGCTGAAGCTTTCTTT. Amino acid sequence: CASSIVEYSKAEAFF.

The rearrangement joins TRBV7-9 to TRBJ2-1; D unclear. This CDR3 comprises 15 residues. Deletions cut 5 bases from V and 1 base from J, with 12 bases between. From germline, CDR1 is SEHNR and CDR2 FQNEAQ (reference sequence). Here the CDR3 reads CASSGPALSYNEQFF. The CDR3 DNA follows: TGTGCCAGCAGCGGACCGGCGTTGTCCTACAATGAGCAGTTCTTC. Full variable domain (remainder filled in from reference TRBV7-9 and TRBJ2-1): DTGVSQNPRHKITKRGQNVTFRCDPISEHNRLYWYRQTLGQGPEFLTYFQNEAQLEKSRLLSDRFSAERPKGSFSTLEIQRTEQGDSAMYLCASSGPALSYNEQFFGPGTRLTVL.

This chain links TRBV2 with TRBJ2-7; D is perhaps TRBD2 (5 bases). Per the germline V gene, CDR1 is SNHLY and CDR2 is FYNNEI. V shed 6 bases and J shed 4 bases, with 31 bases lying between them. The CDR3 totals 19 residues. The CDR3 reads CASSSIAGDPTLKTYEQYF. CDR3 DNA sequence: TGTGCCAGCAGCAGCATCGCGGGTGACCCGACCCTTAAAACTTACGAGCAGTACTTC.

The chain recombines TRBV6-1 with TRBJ1-5; possibly TRBD1 for D (6 bases). The CDR3 covers 13 residues. The V end was cut by 6 bases, the J end by 5 bases, with 11 bases between. CDR1 is MNHNS and CDR2 is SASEGT in the germline V gene. The CDR3 DNA follows: TGTGCCAGCAGGGTTCACAGGGATCAGCCCCAGCATTTT. The encoded protein is CASRVHRDQPQHF.

This rearrangement joins TRBV6-4 to TRBJ1-5; D ambiguous. CDR3 length: 13 amino acids. Trimming shortened V by 11 bases and J by 5 bases, and 16 bases separated the two germline ends. Germline V gene data show CDR1 as MRHNA and CDR2 as SNTAGT. CDR3 nucleotides: TGTGCCGGCCGGGAGATCGGGGATCAGCCCCAGCATTTT. This codes for CAGREIGDQPQHF.

Within the sample, this clone is medium-sized (0.01 to 0.1%). The genes are TRBV6-1 and TRBJ1-1; D gene ambiguous. V was clipped by 3 bases and J by 8 bases, with 7 bases between them. CDR3 size: 11 residues. Germline values: CDR1 MNHNS, CDR2 SASEGT. In DNA form, the CDR3 reads TGTGCCAGCAGTGAGACCTGGGAAGCTTTCTTT. Its translation is CASSETWEAFF.

The chain joins TRBV7-9 to TRBJ2-2; 15 bases are shared with TRBD2. Germline V gene sequence: CDR1 SEHNR, CDR2 FQNEAQ (reference sequence). After removal of 4 bases from V and 4 bases from J, the junction contained 1 base not matched to a gene. This CDR3 has 16 amino acids. The chain's CDR3 is CASSWGLAGGTGELFF. The CDR3 DNA sequence: TGTGCCAGCAGCTGGGGACTAGCGGGAGGCACCGGGGAGCTGTTTTTT.